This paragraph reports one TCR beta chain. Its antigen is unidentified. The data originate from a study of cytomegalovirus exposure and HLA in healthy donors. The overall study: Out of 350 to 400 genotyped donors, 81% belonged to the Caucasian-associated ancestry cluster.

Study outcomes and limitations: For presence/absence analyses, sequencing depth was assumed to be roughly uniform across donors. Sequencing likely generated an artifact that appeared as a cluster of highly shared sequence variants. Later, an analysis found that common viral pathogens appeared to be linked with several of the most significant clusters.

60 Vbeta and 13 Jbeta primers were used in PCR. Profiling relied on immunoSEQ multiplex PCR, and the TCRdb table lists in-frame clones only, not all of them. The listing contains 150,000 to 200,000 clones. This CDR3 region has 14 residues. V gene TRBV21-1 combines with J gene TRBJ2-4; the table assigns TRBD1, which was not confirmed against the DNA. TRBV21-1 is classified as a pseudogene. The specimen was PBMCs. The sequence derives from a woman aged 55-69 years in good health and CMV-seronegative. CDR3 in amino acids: CASSININPNIQYF. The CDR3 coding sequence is TGTGCCAGCAGCATCAACATAAACCCGAACATTCAGTACTTC.